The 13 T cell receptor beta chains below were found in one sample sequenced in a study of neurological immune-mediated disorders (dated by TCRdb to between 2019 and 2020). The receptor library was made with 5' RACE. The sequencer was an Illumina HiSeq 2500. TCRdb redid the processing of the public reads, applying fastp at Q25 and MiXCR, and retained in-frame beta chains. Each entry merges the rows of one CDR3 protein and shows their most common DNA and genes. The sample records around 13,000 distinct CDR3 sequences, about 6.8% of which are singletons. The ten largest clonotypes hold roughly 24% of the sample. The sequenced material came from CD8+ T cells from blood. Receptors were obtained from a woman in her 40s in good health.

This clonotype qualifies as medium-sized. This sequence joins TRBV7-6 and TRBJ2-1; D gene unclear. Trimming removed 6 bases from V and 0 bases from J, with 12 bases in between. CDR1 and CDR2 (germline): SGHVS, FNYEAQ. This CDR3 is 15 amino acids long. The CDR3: CASSIYAASYNEQFF. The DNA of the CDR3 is TGTGCCAGCAGTATCTACGCCGCCTCCTACAATGAGCAGTTCTTC.

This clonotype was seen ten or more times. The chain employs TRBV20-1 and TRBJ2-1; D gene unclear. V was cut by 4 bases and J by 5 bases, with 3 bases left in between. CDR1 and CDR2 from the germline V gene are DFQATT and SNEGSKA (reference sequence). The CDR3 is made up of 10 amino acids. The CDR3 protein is CSATDNEQFF. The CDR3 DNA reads TGCAGTGCTACTGACAATGAGCAGTTCTTC.

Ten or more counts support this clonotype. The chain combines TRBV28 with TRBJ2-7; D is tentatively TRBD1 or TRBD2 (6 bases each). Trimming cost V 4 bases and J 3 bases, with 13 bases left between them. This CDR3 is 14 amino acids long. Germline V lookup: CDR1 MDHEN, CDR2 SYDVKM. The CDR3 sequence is CASSYRGRVYEQYF. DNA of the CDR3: TGTGCCAGCAGTTACCGGGGGCGCGTCTACGAGCAGTACTTC.

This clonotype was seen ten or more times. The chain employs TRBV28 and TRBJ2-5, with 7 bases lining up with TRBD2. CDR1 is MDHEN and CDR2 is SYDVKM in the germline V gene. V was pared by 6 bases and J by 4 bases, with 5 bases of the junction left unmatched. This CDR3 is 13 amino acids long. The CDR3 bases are TGTGCCAGCAGCCGACGGGGGGTAGAGACCCAGTACTTC. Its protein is CASSRRGVETQYF.

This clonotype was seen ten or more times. The CDR3 bases are TGTGCCAGCAGCCTCCTGTATGGGGGTACCCGGGATGGCTACACCTTC. Translated, it gives CASSLLYGGTRDGYTF. The genes are TRBV11-2 and TRBJ1-2; possibly TRBD1 for D (5 bases). CDR1 SGHAT and CDR2 FQNNGV come from the germline V gene. The ends were cut back, 5 bases at V and 6 bases at J, with 22 bases in the middle. This CDR3 spans 16 amino acids.

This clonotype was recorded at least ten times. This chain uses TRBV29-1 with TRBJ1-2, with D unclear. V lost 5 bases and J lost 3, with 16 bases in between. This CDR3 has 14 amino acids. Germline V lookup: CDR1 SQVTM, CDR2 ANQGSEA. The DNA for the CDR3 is TGCAGCGTTCCAGACGGAGGAGTTCACTATGGCTACACCTTC. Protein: CSVPDGGVHYGYTF.

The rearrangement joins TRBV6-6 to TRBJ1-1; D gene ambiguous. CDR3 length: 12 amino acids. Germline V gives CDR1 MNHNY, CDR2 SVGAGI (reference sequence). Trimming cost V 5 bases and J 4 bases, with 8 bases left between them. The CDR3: CASSPWSTEAFF. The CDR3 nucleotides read TGTGCCAGCAGTCCGTGGTCCACTGAAGCTTTCTTT.

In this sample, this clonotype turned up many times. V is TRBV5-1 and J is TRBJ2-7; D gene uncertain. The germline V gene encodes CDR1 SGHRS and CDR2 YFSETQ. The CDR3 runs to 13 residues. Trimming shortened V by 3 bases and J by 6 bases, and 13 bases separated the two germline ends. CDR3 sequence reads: CASSSKESPEQYF. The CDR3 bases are TGCGCCAGCAGCTCCAAAGAATCACCCGAGCAGTACTTC.

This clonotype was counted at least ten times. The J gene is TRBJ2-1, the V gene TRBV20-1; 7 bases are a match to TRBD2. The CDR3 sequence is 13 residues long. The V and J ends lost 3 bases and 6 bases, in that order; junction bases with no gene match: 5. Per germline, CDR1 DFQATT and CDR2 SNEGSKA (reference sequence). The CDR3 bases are TGCAGTGCTAGTGGGGGGGATACCAATGAGCAGTTCTTC. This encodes CSASGGDTNEQFF.

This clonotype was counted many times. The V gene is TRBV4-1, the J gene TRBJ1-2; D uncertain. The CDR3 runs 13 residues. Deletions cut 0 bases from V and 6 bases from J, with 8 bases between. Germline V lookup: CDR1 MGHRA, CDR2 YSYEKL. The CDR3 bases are TGCGCCAGCAGCCAAGATTACGGGGATGGCTACACCTTC. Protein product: CASSQDYGDGYTF.

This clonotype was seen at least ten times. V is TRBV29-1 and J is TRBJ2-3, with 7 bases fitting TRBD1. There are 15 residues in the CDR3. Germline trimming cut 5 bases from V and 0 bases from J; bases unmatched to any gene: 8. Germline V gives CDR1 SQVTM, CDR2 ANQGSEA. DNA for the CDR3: TGCAGCGTTCCTGGGACAGTAACTAGCACAGATACGCAGTATTTT. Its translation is CSVPGTVTSTDTQYF.

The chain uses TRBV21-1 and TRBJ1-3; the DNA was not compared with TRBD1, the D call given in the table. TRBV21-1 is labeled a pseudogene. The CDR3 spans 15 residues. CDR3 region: CAPGREPTEGNTIYF. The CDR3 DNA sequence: TGTGCCCCCGGCAGGGAACCCACGGAGGGAAACACCATATATTTT.

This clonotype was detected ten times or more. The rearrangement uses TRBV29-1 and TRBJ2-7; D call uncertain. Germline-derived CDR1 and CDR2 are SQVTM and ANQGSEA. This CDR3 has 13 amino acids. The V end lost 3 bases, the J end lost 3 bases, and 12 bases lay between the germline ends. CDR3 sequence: CSVESPVDYEQYF. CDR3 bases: TGCAGCGTTGAGTCCCCGGTTGACTACGAGCAGTACTTC.